The 9 T cell receptor beta chains given below trace back to one sample, sequenced in a study of CD8 T cells in ankylosing spondylitis (TCRdb year 2017). Overall study outcomes, separate from this receptor: A TCR beta motif made up of seven or eight highly homologous amino acid variants appeared to be characteristic of blood from ankylosing spondylitis patients.

The library was obtained by 5' RACE. The data were produced on an Illumina HiSeq 2500. TCRdb reworked the public reads: Q25 trimming with fastp, MiXCR clone assembly, productive beta chains retained. Rows are unified per CDR3 protein, each entry keeping the most common DNA and genes. The sample table holds roughly 440,000 distinct CDR3 sequences, of which roughly 15% were seen once. Jointly, the top ten make up 1% of the sample. Antigens of these TCRs are unknown. The source material was blood, either unsorted or a sorted T cell fraction (not recorded which). These receptors were collected from a male donor with ankylosing spondylitis.

Only a few counts were recorded for this clonotype. The chain recombines TRBV2 with TRBJ2-7, with TRBD2 matching 8 bases. This CDR3 contains 13 residues. Germline-derived CDR1 and CDR2 are SNHLY and FYNNEI. The V segment lost 3 bases and the J segment 6 bases; nucleotides outside the gene matches: 4. The CDR3 nucleotides read TGTGCCAGCAGTGACGGGAGGGTTCGCGAGCAGTACTTC. Translation: CASSDGRVREQYF.

This chain links TRBV6-5 with TRBJ2-1; 8 bases fit TRBD1. CDR1 MNHEY and CDR2 SVGAGI come from the germline V gene. The CDR3 has 16 amino acids. V dropped 0 bases and J dropped 2; count of bases not matched to a gene: 3. The chain's CDR3 is CASSYSADRAYNEQFF. In DNA, the CDR3 is TGTGCCAGCAGTTACTCGGCGGACAGGGCCTACAATGAGCAGTTCTTC.

The table lists this clonotype with a count of one. The chain joins TRBV29-1 to TRBJ2-7; perhaps TRBD2 as D (7 bases). CDR1 SQVTM and CDR2 ANQGSEA come from the germline V gene. This CDR3 comprises 14 residues. V lost 7 bases, J lost 7 bases, and 23 bases lay in between. The CDR3 loop is CSAKGGVLDFEQYF. The CDR3, as DNA: TGCAGCGCCAAGGGGGGGGTGCTAGATTTTGAGCAGTACTTC.

V and J are TRBV2 and TRBJ2-2; D not resolved. Germline assignment: CDR1 SNHLY and CDR2 FYNNEI. The V and J ends lost 4 bases and 1 base respectively, with 4 bases between them. This CDR3 contains 13 residues. The CDR3 reads CASSVENTGELFF. The CDR3 DNA reads TGTGCCAGCAGTGTTGAGAACACCGGGGAGCTGTTTTTT.

This clonotype was picked up a small number of times. The genes are TRBV25-1 and TRBJ2-6, with 7 bases fitting TRBD2. CDR1 is MGHDK, CDR2 SYGVNS, per germline. The CDR3 is made up of 15 amino acids. V was pared by 5 bases and J by 3 bases, with 4 bases of the junction left unmatched. CDR3 sequence (DNA): TGTGCCAGCAGTTCGGCGGGGGTTGGGGCCAACGTCCTGACTTTC. Translated: CASSSAGVGANVLTF.

This clonotype was picked up many times. The genes are TRBV12-3 or TRBV12-4 and TRBJ2-7; 8 bases line up with TRBD1. Trimming at V came to 4 bases and at J to 4 bases, leaving 9 bases not matched to a gene. The CDR3 runs to 15 residues. The CDR3 nucleotides read TGTGCCAGCAGTTCCCGGGACAGGAGAAGTTACGAGCAGTACTTC. It yields the protein CASSSRDRRSYEQYF.

This clonotype occurred a few times. V usage is TRBV11-2 and J usage is TRBJ2-3; 9 bases line up with TRBD2. The CDR3 extends over 15 amino acids. Germline V CDR1 and CDR2: SGHAT, FQNNGV. V lost 6 bases and J lost 3; bases outside the gene matches: 7. The CDR3 DNA is TGTGCCAGCAGGCCTAGGAGCGGGAGGACAGATACGCAGTATTTT. Protein product: CASRPRSGRTDTQYF. Complete variable domain (other parts from reference TRBV11-2 and TRBJ2-3): EAGVAQSPRYKIIEKRQSVAFWCNPISGHATLYWYQQILGQGPKLLIQFQNNGVVDDSQLPKDRFSAERLKGVDSTLKIQPAKLEDSAVYLCASRPRSGRTDTQYFGPGTRLTVL.

The CDR3 here is CASRKKGATGPNEKLFF. CDR3 sequence (DNA): TGCGCCAGCAGGAAGAAGGGGGCGACGGGACCTAATGAAAAACTGTTTTTT. J is TRBJ1-4 and V is TRBV10-2; 7 nucleotides line up with TRBD1. The CDR3 sequence is 17 residues long. CDR1 is WSHSY and CDR2 is SAAADI in the germline V gene. The trim removed 6 bases at V and 3 bases at J, leaving 13 bases unmatched.

A few counts support this clonotype. The chain links TRBV7-9 to TRBJ2-7, with TRBD1 matching over 9 bases. V was clipped by 0 bases and J by 2 bases; unmatched bases: 2. Per the germline V gene, CDR1 is SEHNR and CDR2 is FQNEAQ (reference sequence). The CDR3 loop spans 15 amino acids. CDR3 protein: CASSLAGTGPYEQYF. The CDR3 bases are TGTGCCAGCAGCTTAGCTGGGACAGGGCCCTACGAGCAGTACTTC.